Below, 5 T cell receptor beta chains from the same sample are listed, as sequenced in a study of OX40 agonist ivuxolimab in advanced cancers. The repertoire was sequenced with immunoSEQ multiplex PCR; TCRdb's copy has only in-frame clones and lacks some. The sample records 65,000 to 95,000 clones, under 95% being singletons. The sequences come from CD4+ or CD8+ T cells sorted from blood, collected in a trial of the OX40 agonist ivuxolimab. Receptors originate from an adult with an advanced solid tumor such as melanoma, head and neck, liver or kidney cancer.

The V call is TRBV7-4, the J call TRBJ1-6, with 7 nucleotides matching TRBD1. CDR3 length: 20 residues. V shed 5 bases, J shed 4 bases, and the junction held 20 bases outside the gene matches. Germline V gives CDR1 SGHVT, CDR2 SQSDAQ. CDR3 residues: CASSQSSARQGDGYNSPLHF. The DNA for the CDR3 is TGTGCCAGCAGCCAAAGCTCCGCCCGTCAGGGGGACGGATATAATTCACCCCTCCACTTT.

The chain is built from TRBV7-8 and TRBJ1-5; D ambiguous. Germline V gives CDR1 SGHVS, CDR2 FQNEAQ. This CDR3 is built from 15 residues. V was shortened by 0 bases and J by 2 bases, with 8 bases between the two germline ends. The CDR3 spells CASSLAGKGNQPQHF. The DNA of the CDR3 is TGTGCCAGCAGCTTAGCCGGGAAGGGCAATCAGCCCCAGCATTTT.

The chain is built from TRBV9 and TRBJ1-6; 7 nucleotides match TRBD1. V was clipped by 3 bases and J by 0 bases; unmatched bases: 6. Germline values: CDR1 SGDLS, CDR2 YYNGEE. CDR3 size: 17 residues. CDR3 in DNA: TGTGCCAGCAGCGAGCAGGGGGAAAGCTCCTATAATTCACCCCTCCACTTT. It specifies CASSEQGESSYNSPLHF.

The chain couples TRBV10-2 to TRBJ2-1; the match to TRBD1 covers 7 bases. Per the germline V gene, CDR1 is WSHSY and CDR2 is SAAADI. V was clipped by 7 bases and J by 6 bases; unmatched bases: 9. The CDR3 runs to 14 residues. Here the CDR3 DNA reads TGCGCCAGCACCCTACCGACAGGGAGCAATGAGCAGTTCTTC. This gives the protein CASTLPTGSNEQFF.

V gene TRBV7-9 combines with J gene TRBJ2-7; 10 positions agree with TRBD2. CDR3 length: 15 amino acids. V shed 2 bases and J 2 bases; nucleotides not matched to a gene: 3. CDR1 and CDR2 (germline): SEHNR, FQNEAQ (reference sequence). The DNA of the CDR3 is TGTGCCAGCAGCTTATTAGCGGGGGGAACCTACGAGCAGTACTTC. It yields the protein CASSLLAGGTYEQYF.